This note documents a single TCR beta chain sequence. This specimen belongs to a study of shared clonotypes between healthy human individuals. Profiled with immunoSEQ multiplex PCR; TCRdb holds only in-frame clones, not every one. The sample has approximately 2,000,000 clones, 85% to 95% seen once. The CDR3 has 13 amino acids. Germline V gives CDR1 SGHRS, CDR2 YFSETQ. V was shortened by 5 bases and J by 7 bases, with 13 bases between the two germline ends. Specimen: naive CD4+ T cells from PBMCs. Subset here: CD45RA+ positively selected. This chain joins TRBV5-1 and TRBJ1-5; weak D call: TRBD1 (6 bases). This TCR came from a man aged 18 to 35 in good health. Some clones in this sample may be carry-over from other donors' samples. Here the CDR3 reads CASSSQGPQPQHF. CDR3 nucleotide sequence: TGCGCCAGCAGTAGTCAGGGGCCCCAGCCCCAGCATTTT.